Listed below are T cell receptor beta chains from one sample, sequenced in a study of T cell repertoires in cytomegalovirus infection. Antigen specificity for these receptors is unknown. TCRdb re-called the reads through MiXCR, storing one row per CDR3 protein. The table includes about 340,000 distinct CDR3 sequences, 25% to 30% detected once. The sample consisted of cultured PBMCs, taken from culture after CMV antigen stimulation. The receptor source for this set is a human donor in good health (CMV status not recorded). Some clones in this sample may be carry-over from other donors' samples. The CDR3 runs from the conserved cysteine through the conserved F or W. The order of the fields is CDR3 protein, CDR3 DNA, D gene, J gene, clone size, V gene. The D gene is left open where the match is weak. Size is stated for part of the rows, as once, few or many counts, or as a class when the clone is expanded.

CDR3aa: CASSSSSGLSNQPQHF
CDR3nt: TGTGCCAGCAGTTCCTCCTCGGGGCTAAGCAATCAGCCCCAGCATTTT
d_gene: .
j_gene: TRBJ1-5
abundance: .
v_gene: TRBV6-6

CDR3aa: CASSLGNRASGNTIYF
CDR3nt: TGCGCCAGCAGCTTGGGGAACAGAGCCTCTGGAAACACCATATATTTT
d_gene: .
j_gene: TRBJ1-3
abundance: few
v_gene: TRBV5-1

CDR3aa: CAISEPGGFNEQFF
CDR3nt: TGTGCCATCAGTGAGCCCGGGGGGTTCAATGAGCAGTTCTTC
d_gene: TRBD2
j_gene: TRBJ2-1
abundance: .
v_gene: TRBV10-3

CDR3aa: CSARDRGYEAFF
CDR3nt: TGCAGTGCGAGGGACAGGGGGTACGAAGCTTTCTTT
d_gene: TRBD1
j_gene: TRBJ1-1
abundance: .
v_gene: TRBV20-1

CDR3aa: CASSQGREQFF
CDR3nt: TGTGCCAGCAGCCAAGGTAGAGAGCAGTTCTTC
d_gene: .
j_gene: TRBJ2-1
abundance: once
v_gene: TRBV14

CDR3aa: CASSLKIPGSYGYTF
CDR3nt: TGCGCCAGCAGCTTGAAGATCCCAGGGTCCTATGGCTACACCTTC
d_gene: .
j_gene: TRBJ1-2
abundance: .
v_gene: TRBV5-1

CDR3aa: CASSYDRSYGYTF
CDR3nt: TGTGCCAGCAGTTACGACAGATCTTATGGCTACACCTTC
d_gene: .
j_gene: TRBJ1-2
abundance: .
v_gene: TRBV6-5

CDR3aa: CASRQLHEAFF
CDR3nt: TGTGCCAGCAGACAGTTGCACGAAGCTTTCTTT
d_gene: .
j_gene: TRBJ1-1
abundance: many
v_gene: TRBV12-3/TRBV12-4

CDR3aa: CASSRGQVNTEAFF
CDR3nt: TGTGCCAGCAGCCGAGGACAGGTGAACACTGAAGCTTTCTTT
d_gene: TRBD1
j_gene: TRBJ1-1
abundance: many
v_gene: TRBV27

CDR3aa: CASSSARGTSYNEQFF
CDR3nt: TGTGCCAGCAGCTCTGCGAGGGGGACCTCCTACAATGAGCAGTTCTTC
d_gene: .
j_gene: TRBJ2-1
abundance: many
v_gene: TRBV7-9

CDR3aa: CASMTGSGANVLTF
CDR3nt: TGTGCCAGCATGACGGGGTCTGGGGCCAACGTCCTGACTTTC
d_gene: .
j_gene: TRBJ2-6
abundance: .
v_gene: TRBV14

CDR3aa: CATSSARDGYTF
CDR3nt: TGTGCCACCAGCAGTGCGCGGGACGGCTACACCTTC
d_gene: .
j_gene: TRBJ1-2
abundance: .
v_gene: TRBV15

CDR3aa: CSARAIGRASGTRKYEQYF
CDR3nt: TGCAGTGCTAGAGCAATTGGTCGGGCTAGCGGGACTAGGAAGTACGAGCAGTACTTC
d_gene: TRBD2
j_gene: TRBJ2-7
abundance: few
v_gene: TRBV20-1

CDR3aa: CASSLGGGRFSNEQFF
CDR3nt: TGTGCCAGCAGCTTAGGCGGGGGGCGATTTTCCAATGAGCAGTTCTTC
d_gene: TRBD2
j_gene: TRBJ2-1
abundance: .
v_gene: TRBV7-9

CDR3aa: CATSPRGGLRSPLHF
CDR3nt: TGTGCCACCAGCCCTCGGGGGGGGCTTCGGTCACCCCTCCACTTT
d_gene: .
j_gene: TRBJ1-6
abundance: .
v_gene: TRBV15

CDR3aa: CASSVTGTGGNQPQHF
CDR3nt: TGTGCCAGCAGTGTAACCGGGACAGGGGGCAATCAGCCCCAGCATTTT
d_gene: TRBD1
j_gene: TRBJ1-5
abundance: few
v_gene: TRBV6-1

CDR3aa: CASSQAGENYNEQFF
CDR3nt: TGTGCCAGCAGCCAAGCGGGAGAGAATTACAATGAGCAGTTCTTC
d_gene: TRBD2
j_gene: TRBJ2-1
abundance: few
v_gene: TRBV7-2

CDR3aa: CASGTATYGYTF
CDR3nt: TGTGCCAGCGGAACAGCTACGTATGGCTACACCTTC
d_gene: .
j_gene: TRBJ1-2
abundance: .
v_gene: TRBV7-2

CDR3aa: CASSQDHRAEQYF
CDR3nt: TGTGCCAGCAGCCAAGATCACAGGGCCGAGCAGTACTTC
d_gene: .
j_gene: TRBJ2-7
abundance: .
v_gene: TRBV3-1

CDR3aa: CASRLDRDHEQYF
CDR3nt: TGTGCCAGCAGACTAGACAGGGACCACGAGCAGTACTTC
d_gene: TRBD1
j_gene: TRBJ2-7
abundance: few
v_gene: TRBV7-2

CDR3aa: CASSLTRGDRPYEQYF
CDR3nt: TGTGCCAGCAGCTTAACGAGAGGAGACAGACCCTACGAGCAGTACTTC
d_gene: .
j_gene: TRBJ2-7
abundance: .
v_gene: TRBV7-3

CDR3aa: CASSLFDREAFF
CDR3nt: TGTGCCAGCAGCCTATTCGACAGAGAAGCTTTCTTT
d_gene: .
j_gene: TRBJ1-1
abundance: .
v_gene: TRBV11-2

CDR3aa: CATRDGTEAFF
CDR3nt: TGTGCCACCCGGGACGGAACTGAAGCTTTCTTT
d_gene: .
j_gene: TRBJ1-1
abundance: many
v_gene: TRBV7-9

CDR3aa: CATSRDKGNQPQHF
CDR3nt: TGTGCCACCAGCAGAGATAAGGGAAATCAGCCCCAGCATTTT
d_gene: .
j_gene: TRBJ1-5
abundance: few
v_gene: TRBV15

CDR3aa: CSAIRRVGTEAFF
CDR3nt: TGCAGTGCTATTCGCAGGGTGGGTACTGAAGCTTTCTTT
d_gene: .
j_gene: TRBJ1-1
abundance: few
v_gene: TRBV20-1

CDR3aa: CASSPSGTGVHEQFF
CDR3nt: TGTGCCAGCAGTCCCTCCGGGACAGGAGTCCATGAGCAGTTCTTC
d_gene: TRBD1
j_gene: TRBJ2-1
abundance: .
v_gene: TRBV12-3/TRBV12-4